These 12 T cell receptor beta chains were sequenced from one sample in a study of molecular identifiers for immune sequencing clone quantification. TCRdb recomputed calls from the PCR reads with MiXCR, one row per CDR3 protein. The repertoire holds approximately 500,000 distinct CDR3 sequences, over 20% seen once, with around 0.84% in the top ten. Sequenced input: naive CD8+ T cells from blood, with Jurkat cell RNA spiked in. The subset is: FACS-sorted CD8+CD4-CCR7+CD45RA+ naive T cells. These receptors came from a human donor in good health. Some libraries in this study had Jurkat cell RNA spiked in.

Comments on this clonotype: One junction end does not reproduce the germline sequence, and a read error may be involved. The chain recombines TRBV13 with TRBJ1-4; TRBD1 is a possible D gene (5 bases). Germline V gives CDR1 PRHDT, CDR2 FYEKMQ (reference sequence). The CDR3 has 16 amino acids. CDR3 DNA: TGTGCCGGCAGCTTCTGGATGTCGGGGGGATTCGAAAAACTGTTTTTT. Its translation: CAGSFWMSGGFEKLFF.

In the case of this clonotype: A much larger clone lies a single base off, so this may be a read error. The missing conserved phenylalanine or tryptophan at the end of this CDR3 makes a read error likely. The chain is built from TRBV5-1 and TRBJ2-7, with 7 bases matching TRBD2. V was clipped by 1 base and J by 3 bases; unmatched bases: 4. The CDR3 loop spans 14 amino acids. Germline values: CDR1 SGHRS, CDR2 YFSETQ. The chain's CDR3 is CASSLRRDYYEQYL. CDR3 nucleotide sequence: TGCGCCAGCAGCTTGCGACGGGACTACTACGAGCAGTACCTC.

This clonotype was seen ten or more times. The V and J genes are TRBV4-2 and TRBJ1-1; TRBD1 aligns across 8 bases. Germline-derived CDR1 and CDR2 are LGHNA and YNFKEQ. The CDR3 is made up of 15 amino acids. Trimming cost V 2 bases and J 3 bases; bases outside gene matches: 5. The CDR3 sequence is CASSQKTGVYTEAFF. In DNA form, the CDR3 reads TGTGCCAGCAGCCAAAAGACAGGGGTCTACACTGAAGCTTTCTTT.

This clonotype was picked up many times. This chain uses TRBV2 with TRBJ1-5; 9 bases map to TRBD1. Germline trimming cut 6 bases from V and 4 bases from J; bases unmatched to any gene: 4. CDR1 is SNHLY and CDR2 is FYNNEI in the germline V gene. CDR3 length: 14 residues. The CDR3 spells CASRGGQGNQPQHF. The CDR3 DNA sequence: TGTGCCAGCAGGGGAGGACAGGGGAATCAGCCCCAGCATTTT.

On this clonotype: This may come from a read error, since a much larger clone is one base off. The chain employs TRBV4-3 and TRBJ1-2; unclear D gene. Per germline, CDR1 LGHNA and CDR2 YSLEER. This CDR3 has 18 amino acids. Between the trimmed V and J ends, which lost 0 bases and 6 bases, there was a span of 23 bases. The DNA of the CDR3 is TGCGCCAGCAGCCAAGATGCGAGCTTCGGATCAGACGGCCATGGCTACACCTTC. Its translation is CASSQDASFGSDGHGYTF.

This clonotype was counted many times. V gene TRBV7-2 combines with J gene TRBJ2-3; no clear D gene. The germline gives CDR1 SGHTA, CDR2 FQGNSA. V shed 5 bases and J shed 0 bases, with 15 bases lying between them. The CDR3 has 16 amino acids. The CDR3 region is CASSVRTDPSTDTQYF. CDR3 bases: TGTGCCAGCAGCGTCCGGACCGATCCTAGCACAGATACGCAGTATTTT.

This clonotype appeared many times. CDR3 DNA sequence: TGCGCCAGCAGCTTGACGGGGGAACGTGAAAAACTGTTTTTT. Its translation: CASSLTGEREKLFF. The gene calls are TRBV5-1 and TRBJ1-4; possibly TRBD1 for D (5 bases). The ends were cut back, 1 base at V and 7 bases at J, with 11 bases in the middle. Germline V gives CDR1 SGHRS, CDR2 YFSETQ. The CDR3 loop spans 14 amino acids.

V is TRBV9 and J is TRBJ1-3; 8 positions agree with TRBD1. With V trimmed by 3 bases and J by 1 base, 3 bases remained unmatched. The CDR3 loop spans 15 amino acids. Germline V lookup: CDR1 SGDLS, CDR2 YYNGEE. This CDR3 is CASSGTGGSGNTIYF. In DNA, the CDR3 is TGTGCCAGCAGCGGAACAGGGGGGTCTGGAAACACCATATATTTT.

This clonotype was seen many times. V and J are TRBV12-3 or TRBV12-4 and TRBJ1-1; D call uncertain. V lost 7 bases and J 4 bases, leaving 13 bases between the germline ends. This CDR3 comprises 13 residues. CDR3 in amino acids: CASTSPQATEAFF. Here the CDR3 DNA reads TGTGCCAGCACCTCGCCGCAGGCCACTGAAGCTTTCTTT.

J is TRBJ1-5 and V is TRBV6-5, with a possible D match to TRBD1 (5 bases). Trimming left V 5 bases short and J 3 bases short, with 8 bases between. Looked up from germline, CDR1 is MNHEY and CDR2 is SVGAGI. This CDR3 has 13 residues. The CDR3 region has the DNA TGTGCCAGCAGTGGGGCGACCAATCAGCCCCAGCATTTT. Translated: CASSGATNQPQHF.

The rearrangement joins TRBV19 to TRBJ1-6; D is possibly TRBD1 (5 bases). Germline lookup yields CDR1 LNHDA and CDR2 SQIVND (reference sequence). Between the trimmed V and J ends, which lost 9 bases and 9 bases, there was a span of 12 bases. There are 12 residues in the CDR3. The chain's CDR3 is CASASGFSPLHF. The CDR3 nucleotides read TGTGCCAGCGCCTCAGGGTTTTCACCCCTCCACTTT.

The chain links TRBV30 to TRBJ1-6, with D maybe TRBD1 (5 bases). Germline CDR1 GTSNPN, CDR2 SVGIG (reference sequence). With 4 bases removed from V and 9 bases from J, the gap between germline ends came to 13 bases. The CDR3 extends over 13 amino acids. CDR3 nucleotide sequence: TGTGCCTGGACTGGGGTTGGGGGTTCACCCCTCCACTTT. It translates to CAWTGVGGSPLHF. Filled out from reference TRBV30 and TRBJ1-6, the complete variable domain reads SQTIHQWPATLVQPVGSPLSLECTVEGTSNPNLYWYRQAAGRGLQLLFYSVGIGQISSEVPQNLSASRPQDRQFILSSKKLLLSDSGFYLCAWTGVGGSPLHFGNGTRLTVT.